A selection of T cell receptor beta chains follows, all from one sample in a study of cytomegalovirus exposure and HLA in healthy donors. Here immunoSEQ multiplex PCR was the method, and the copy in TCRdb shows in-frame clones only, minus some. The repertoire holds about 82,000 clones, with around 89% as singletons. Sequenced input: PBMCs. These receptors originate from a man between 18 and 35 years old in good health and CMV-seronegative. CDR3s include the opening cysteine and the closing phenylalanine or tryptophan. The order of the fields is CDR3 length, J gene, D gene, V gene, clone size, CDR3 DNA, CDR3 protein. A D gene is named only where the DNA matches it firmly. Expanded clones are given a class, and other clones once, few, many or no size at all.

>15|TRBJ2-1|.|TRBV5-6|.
TGTGCCAGCAGAAAGCGGTTGAGCTCCTACAATGAGCAGTTCTTC
CASRKRLSSYNEQFF
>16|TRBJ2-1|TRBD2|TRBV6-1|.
TGTGCCAGCAGTGGGACCGTAGCGGGAGGGAGAACTGAGCAGTTCTTC
CASSGTVAGGRTEQFF
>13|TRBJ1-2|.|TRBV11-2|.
TGTGCCAGCAGCCGAGACAGGAGCTATGGCTACACCTTC
CASSRDRSYGYTF
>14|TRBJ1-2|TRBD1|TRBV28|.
TGTGCCAGCAGTACCCTCGGGACAGGCTATGGCTACACCTTC
CASSTLGTGYGYTF
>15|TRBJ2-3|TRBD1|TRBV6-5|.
TGTGCCAGCAGTTACTCTGGGACAGGGGGGGATACGCAGTATTTT
CASSYSGTGGDTQYF
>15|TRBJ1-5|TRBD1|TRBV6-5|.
TGTGCCAGCAGTTACCAAGGGACAGGGCGTCAGCCCCAGCATTTT
CASSYQGTGRQPQHF
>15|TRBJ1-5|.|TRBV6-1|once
TGTGCCAGCCGACAGCGGGGAGTTAGCAATCAGCCCCAGCATTTT
CASRQRGVSNQPQHF
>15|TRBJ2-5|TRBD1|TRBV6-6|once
TGTGCCAGTACTATCCGACAGGGGGGTAGAGAGACCCAGTACTTC
CASTIRQGGRETQYF
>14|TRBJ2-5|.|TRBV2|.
TGTGCCAGCAGTCGGGGACTCCTTGAGAGGACCCAGTACTTC
CASSRGLLERTQYF
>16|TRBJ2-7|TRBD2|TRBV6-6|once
TGTGCCAGCAGCAAACTAGCGGGAGGGCGGAACGGCGAGCAGTACTTC
CASSKLAGGRNGEQYF
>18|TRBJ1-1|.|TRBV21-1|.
TGTGCCAGCAGCAAAGCTCTAACTCAGGACATTAAGAACACTGAAGCTTTCTTT
CASSKALTQDIKNTEAFF
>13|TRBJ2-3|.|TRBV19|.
TGTGCCAGTAGTATAGGAGGAGCGAATACGCAGTATTTT
CASSIGGANTQYF
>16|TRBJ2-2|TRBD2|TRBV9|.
TGTGCCAGCAGCGTAGGGGCGGGAGGAGGGACCGGGGAGCTGTTTTTT
CASSVGAGGGTGELFF
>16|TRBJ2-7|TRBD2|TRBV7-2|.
TGTGCCAGCACCCCTGGGAGCGGGACTAGCGGAGACGAGCAGTACTTC
CASTPGSGTSGDEQYF
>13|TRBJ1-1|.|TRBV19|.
TGTGCCAGTAACCAGGGAAGGAACACTGAAGCTTTCTTT
CASNQGRNTEAFF
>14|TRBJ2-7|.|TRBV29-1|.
TGCAGCGTTGGCGCACACCGAGGCGGTCACGAGCAGTACTTC
CSVGAHRGGHEQYF
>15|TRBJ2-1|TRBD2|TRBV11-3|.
TGTGCCAGCAGTTCCGCGGGGGGGGCGGGGAATGAGCAGTTCTTC
CASSSAGGAGNEQFF
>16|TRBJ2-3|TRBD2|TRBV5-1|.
TGCGCCAGCAGCCCCGGCGGGGGGGTTGGCACAGATACGCAGTATTTT
CASSPGGGVGTDTQYF
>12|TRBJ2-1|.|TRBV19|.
TGTGCCAGTAGTATTAGGGGAAATGAGCAGTTCTTC
CASSIRGNEQFF
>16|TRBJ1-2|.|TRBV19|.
TGTGCCAGTAGTATAGGGGCGGGAGAGACTAACTATGGCTACACCTTC
CASSIGAGETNYGYTF
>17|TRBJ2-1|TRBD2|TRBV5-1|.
TGCGCCAGCAGCCCCCGATTAGCGGGAGGGCCGCTCAATGAGCAGTTCTTC
CASSPRLAGGPLNEQFF
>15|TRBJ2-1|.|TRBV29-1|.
TGCAGCGTTGTACCAGGGTCAGGATCTTACAATGAGCAGTTCTTC
CSVVPGSGSYNEQFF
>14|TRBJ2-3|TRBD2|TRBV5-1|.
TGCGCCAGCAGCTCAGCGGGAGGAGTGGATACGCAGTATTTT
CASSSAGGVDTQYF
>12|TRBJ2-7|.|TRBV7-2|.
TGTGCCAGCAGCCACACAGGGGGGGGGCAGTACTTC
CASSHTGGGQYF
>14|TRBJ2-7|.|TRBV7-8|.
TGTGCCAGCAGCCCGAACTTACAGGGCCGCGAGCAGTACTTC
CASSPNLQGREQYF
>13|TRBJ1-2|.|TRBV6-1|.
TGTGCCAGCAGTGAATCATCAGTGAACGGCTACACCTTC
CASSESSVNGYTF
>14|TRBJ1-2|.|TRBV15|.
TGTGCCACCAGCAGAGATCGGGGGGACTATGGCTACACCTTC
CATSRDRGDYGYTF
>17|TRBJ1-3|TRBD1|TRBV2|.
TGTGCCAGCAGTGTAAACAGGGGGCAGTTTTCTGGAAACACCATATATTTT
CASSVNRGQFSGNTIYF
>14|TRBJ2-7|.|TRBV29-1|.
TGCAGCGCCCAGGGTCGGCGTAGCTCCTACGAGCAGTACTTC
CSAQGRRSSYEQYF
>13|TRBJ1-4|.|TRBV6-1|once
TGTGCCAGCAGCCTACAGTTTAATGAAAAACTGTTTTTT
CASSLQFNEKLFF
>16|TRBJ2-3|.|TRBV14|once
TGTGCCAGCAGCCTCAGCGGGACACTCACGTCAGATACGCAGTATTTT
CASSLSGTLTSDTQYF
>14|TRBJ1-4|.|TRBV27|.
TGTGCCAGCAGCTCAGCGGAGGGGAATGAAAAACTGTTTTTT
CASSSAEGNEKLFF
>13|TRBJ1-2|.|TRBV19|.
TGTGCCAGTAGTATTTCCGGGGTGGATGGCTACACCTTC
CASSISGVDGYTF
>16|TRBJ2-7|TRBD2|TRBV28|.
TGTGCCAGCAGTCCATACCGGACTAGCGGGCTGTACGAGCAGTACTTC
CASSPYRTSGLYEQYF
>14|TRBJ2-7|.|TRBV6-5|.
TGTGCCAGCAGTCCGAACAGGCCCACCTACGAGCAGTACTTC
CASSPNRPTYEQYF
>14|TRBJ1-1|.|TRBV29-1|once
TGCAACGTTGTAGGTAGAGACTCATCGTTTGGGGCTTTCTTT
CNVVGRDSSFGAFF
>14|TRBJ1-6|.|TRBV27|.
TGTGCCAGCCGTTACAGCTCCTATAATTCACCCCTCCACTTT
CASRYSSYNSPLHF
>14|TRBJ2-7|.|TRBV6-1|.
TGTGCCAGCAGTGAAAGCGCGGAAGTATACGAGCAGTACTTC
CASSESAEVYEQYF
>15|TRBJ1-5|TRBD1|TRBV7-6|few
TGTGCCAGCAGCCCGGGACAGGGAGGTAGTCAGCCCCAGCATTTT
CASSPGQGGSQPQHF
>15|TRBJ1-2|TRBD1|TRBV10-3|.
TGTGCCATCAGTGAGGTTACAGGGGGAGTCTATGGCTACACCTTC
CAISEVTGGVYGYTF
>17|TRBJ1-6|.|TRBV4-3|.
TGCGCCAGCAGCCAAGGAGGGACACCTCTTGGTAATTCACCCCTCCACTTT
CASSQGGTPLGNSPLHF
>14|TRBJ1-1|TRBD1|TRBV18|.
TGTGCCAGCTCACCAGGACAGGAGAACACTGAAGCTTTCTTT
CASSPGQENTEAFF
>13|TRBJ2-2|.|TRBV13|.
TGTGCCAGCAGCTCGGACTTCACCGGGGAGCTGTTTTTT
CASSSDFTGELFF
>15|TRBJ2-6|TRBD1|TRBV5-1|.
TGCGCCAGCAGCTTCCAGGGGGCAGGGGCCAACGTCCTGACTTTC
CASSFQGAGANVLTF
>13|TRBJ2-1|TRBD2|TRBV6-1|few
TGTGCCAGCGAGCTGGCTAGCGGGACGGGGCAGTTCTTC
CASELASGTGQFF
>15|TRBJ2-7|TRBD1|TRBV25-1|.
TGTGCCACCCAAGAAAACAGGGGGAGCAGATACGAGCAGTACTTC
CATQENRGSRYEQYF
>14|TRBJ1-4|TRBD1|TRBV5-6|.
TGTGCCAGCAGCCTGGGACAGGTTAATGAAAAACTGTTTTTT
CASSLGQVNEKLFF
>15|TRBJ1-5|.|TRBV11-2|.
TGTGCCAGCAGCTTTCTCGGAGGGAGCAGTCAGCCCCAGCATTTT
CASSFLGGSSQPQHF
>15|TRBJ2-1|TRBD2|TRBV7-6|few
TGTGCCAGCGGGGCTCTGGCAGCGGGGAACAATGAGCAGTTCTTC
CASGALAAGNNEQFF
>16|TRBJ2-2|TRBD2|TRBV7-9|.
TGTGCCAGCAGCTTTTCTAGCGGGGAGTCCACCGGGGAGCTGTTTTTT
CASSFSSGESTGELFF
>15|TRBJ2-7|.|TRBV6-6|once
TGTGCCAGCAGCCGTGACAGGGACCCCGCGGGGGAGCAGTACTTC
CASSRDRDPAGEQYF
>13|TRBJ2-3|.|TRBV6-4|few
TGTGCCAGCAGTGCTCGCCCGGCAGATACGCAGTATTTT
CASSARPADTQYF
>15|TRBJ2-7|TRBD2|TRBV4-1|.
TGCGCCAGCAGCCAGACTAGCAGCTTCTCCTACGAGCAGTACTTC
CASSQTSSFSYEQYF